What follows are 7 T cell receptor beta chains derived from one specimen sequenced in a study of technical replicates of blood from a handful of donors. Libraries were prepared by immunoSEQ multiplex PCR; TCRdb keeps only in-frame clonotypes and omits some of them. The sample contains some 80,000 clones, just over 95% of which appear only once. Sequencing was done on a sample of T cells isolated from PBMCs. The receptors shown here come from a human donor in good health.

V and J are TRBV7-3 and TRBJ2-3; D is uncertain. Germline CDR1 reads SGHTA; CDR2 reads FQGTGA. The CDR3 totals 13 residues. Trimming took 2 bases from V and 6 from J, leaving 9 bases between them. The DNA for the CDR3 is TGTGCCAGCAGCTTAGGCGGAAGGGATACGCAGTATTTT. Protein product: CASSLGGRDTQYF.

The V call is TRBV7-9, the J call TRBJ2-1, with 8 bases matching TRBD1. This CDR3 has 15 residues. Germline assignment: CDR1 SEHNR and CDR2 FQNEAQ (reference sequence). V shed 3 bases, J shed 4 bases, and the junction held 5 bases outside the gene matches. This chain's CDR3 is CASSLRQGSYNEQFF. The CDR3 DNA is TGTGCCAGCAGCTTGAGACAGGGGTCTTACAATGAGCAGTTCTTC. Variable domain in full (rest from reference TRBV7-9 and TRBJ2-1): DTGVSQNPRHKITKRGQNVTFRCDPISEHNRLYWYRQTLGQGPEFLTYFQNEAQLEKSRLLSDRFSAERPKGSFSTLEIQRTEQGDSAMYLCASSLRQGSYNEQFFGPGTRLTVL.

In DNA, the CDR3 is TGTGCCAGCAGCTTAGGCAGGACTTTGAACACTGAAGCTTTCTTT. This encodes CASSLGRTLNTEAFF. This chain joins TRBV7-8 and TRBJ1-1; no definite D call. Per the germline V gene, CDR1 is SGHVS and CDR2 is FQNEAQ. The CDR3 extends over 15 amino acids. The V and J ends lost 1 base and 0 bases respectively, with 9 bases between them.

This clone was seen a handful of times. V is TRBV2 and J is TRBJ2-7; D is undetermined. Germline CDR1 and CDR2: SNHLY and FYNNEI. V was clipped by 6 bases and J by 0 bases, with 3 bases between them. This CDR3 has 11 residues. The CDR3 spells CASRYSYEQYF. The CDR3 nucleotides are TGTGCCAGCAGATACTCCTACGAGCAGTACTTC.

The chain employs TRBV7-3 and TRBJ2-2; TRBD2 aligns across 12 bases. V dropped 5 bases and J dropped 7; count of bases not matched to a gene: 5. CDR1 is SGHTA and CDR2 is FQGTGA in the germline V gene. This CDR3 has 15 residues. Here the CDR3 DNA reads TGTGCCAGCAGCCCGCTGACTAGCGGGAGCGGGGAGCTGTTTTTT. Translated: CASSPLTSGSGELFF.

The chain couples TRBV2 to TRBJ2-5; 8 nucleotides line up with TRBD2. The CDR3 runs 14 residues. Germline loops: CDR1 SNHLY, CDR2 FYNNEI. Losses at the gene ends were 1 base for V and 6 bases for J; bases not matched to a gene: 4. CDR3 residues: CASSEGLSGKTQYF. DNA for the CDR3: TGTGCCAGCAGTGAAGGGCTTAGCGGGAAGACCCAGTACTTC.

The chain has TRBV5-5 and TRBJ2-4; TRBD1 might be the D (6 bases). V lost 3 bases and J 8 bases, leaving 9 bases between the germline ends. Germline V lookup: CDR1 SGHKS, CDR2 YYEKEE (reference sequence). This CDR3 contains 12 residues. For the CDR3, the DNA is TGTGCCAGCAGCTCCCCAGGGGACATTCAGTACTTC. As protein: CASSSPGDIQYF.